This TCR beta chain is from a study of T cell repertoires in cytomegalovirus infection (dated by TCRdb to about 2019). With regard to the full study: Donor HLA type was relevant to the analysis, as public TCR beta signatures indicated carriage of CMV infection together with the matching HLA type. Results and caveats for the whole study, not just this receptor: In both this cohort and an independent roughly 350-donor cohort, the cumulative frequency of public TCR beta family members distinguished carriers of CMV infection plus the relevant HLA type. The ex vivo response was dominated by HLA-C-restricted CMV-specific TCR beta clonotypes, which also provided the single most frequent clonotype in two of eight donors.

Taken from the germline V gene, the CDR1 and CDR2 loops are SGHVS and FQNEAQ. V ends up 2 bases short and J 1 base short, with an unmatched junction base count of 15. There are 20 amino acids in the CDR3, from cysteine to phenylalanine inclusive. Only the CDR3 portion is preserved as DNA: 60 bases, with reading frame beginning at the first base. Sequencer: Illumina HiSeq 1500. The raw public data were reprocessed by TCRdb itself: fastp quality trimming at Q25, MiXCR clonotype calling, in-frame beta chains only. Rows with a matching CDR3 protein are joined into one entry that keeps the most common DNA and genes. The sample records a few hundred thousand distinct CDR3 sequences, over 15% of which are singletons. The top ten hold roughly half of the sample. This clonotype was observed many times. Its antigen is still unknown. Per-nucleotide qualities are absent, and no much larger clonotype sits a single base away.

This TCR was sampled from a human donor in good health (CMV status not recorded). Some clones in this sample may be carry-over from other donors' samples. Material for sequencing was CD8+ T cells from PBMCs. In this chain, TRBV7-8 is recombined with TRBJ2-1, with 9 bases matching TRBD1. CDR3 protein: CASSLPRDRAFPLSYNEQFF. The nucleotide sequence is TGTGCCAGCAGCTTACCAAGGGACAGGGCCTTTCCCCTTTCCTACAATGAGCAGTTCTTC. This CDR3, with the reference TRBV7-8 and TRBJ2-1 proteins standing in past its ends, gives the full variable domain GAGVSQSPRYKVAKRGQDVALRCDPISGHVSLFWYQQALGQGPEFLTYFQNEAQLDKSGLPSDRFFAERPEGSVSTLKIQRTQQEDSAVYLCASSLPRDRAFPLSYNEQFFGPGTRLTVL.